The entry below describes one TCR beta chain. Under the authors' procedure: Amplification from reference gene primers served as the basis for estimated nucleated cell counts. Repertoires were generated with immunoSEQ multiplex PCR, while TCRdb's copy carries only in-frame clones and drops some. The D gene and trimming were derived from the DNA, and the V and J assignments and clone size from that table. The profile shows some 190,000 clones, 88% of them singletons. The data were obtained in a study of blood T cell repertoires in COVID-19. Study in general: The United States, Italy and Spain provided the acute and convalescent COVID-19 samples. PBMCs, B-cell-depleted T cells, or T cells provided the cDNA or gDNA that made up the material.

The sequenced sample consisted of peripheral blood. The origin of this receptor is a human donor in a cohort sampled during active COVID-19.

CDR3 protein: CSVIGDTEAFF. In DNA, the CDR3 is TGCAGCGTTATAGGGGACACTGAAGCTTTCTTT. The chain has TRBV29-1 and TRBJ1-1; weak D call: TRBD1 (5 bases). CDR3 size: 11 residues. The germline CDR1 and CDR2 sequences are SQVTM and ANQGSEA. Between the trimmed V and J ends, which lost 5 bases and 3 bases, there was a span of 7 bases.